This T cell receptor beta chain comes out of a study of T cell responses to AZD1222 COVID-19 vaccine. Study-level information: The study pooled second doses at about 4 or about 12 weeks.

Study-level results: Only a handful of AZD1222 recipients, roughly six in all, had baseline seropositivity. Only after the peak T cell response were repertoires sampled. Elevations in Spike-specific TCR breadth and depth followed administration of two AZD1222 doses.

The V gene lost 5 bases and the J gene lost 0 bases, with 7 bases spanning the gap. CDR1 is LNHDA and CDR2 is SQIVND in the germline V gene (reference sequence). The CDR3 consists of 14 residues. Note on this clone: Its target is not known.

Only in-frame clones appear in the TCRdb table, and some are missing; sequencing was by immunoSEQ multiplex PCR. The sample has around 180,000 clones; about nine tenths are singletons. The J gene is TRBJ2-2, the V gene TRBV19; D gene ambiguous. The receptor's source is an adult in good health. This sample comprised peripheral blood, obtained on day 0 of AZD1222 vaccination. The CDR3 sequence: CASSYGPNTGELFF. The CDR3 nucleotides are TGTGCCAGTAGTTACGGTCCGAACACCGGGGAGCTGTTTTTT.